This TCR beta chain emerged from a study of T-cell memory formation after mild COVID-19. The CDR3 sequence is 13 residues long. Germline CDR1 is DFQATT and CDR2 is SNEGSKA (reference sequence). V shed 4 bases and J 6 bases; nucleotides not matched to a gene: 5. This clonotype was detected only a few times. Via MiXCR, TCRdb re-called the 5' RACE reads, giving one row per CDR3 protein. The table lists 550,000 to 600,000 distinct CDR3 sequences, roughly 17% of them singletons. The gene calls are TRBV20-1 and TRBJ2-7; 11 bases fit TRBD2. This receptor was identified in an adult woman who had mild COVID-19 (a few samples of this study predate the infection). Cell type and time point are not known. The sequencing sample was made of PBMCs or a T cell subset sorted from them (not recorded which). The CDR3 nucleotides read TGCAGTGCTATTCTAGCGGGAGGAGGCGAGCAGTACTTC. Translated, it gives CSAILAGGGEQYF.